The 12 T cell receptor beta chains given below trace back to one sample, sequenced in a study of CD8+ T cells in alopecia areata. Sequencing relied on a cDNA template that was reverse transcribed from extracted RNA. Clones were read by immunoSEQ multiplex PCR, and TCRdb kept only the in-frame ones, dropping some. The sample has around 270,000 clones; about three fifths are singletons. Described treatment: oral pan-JAK inhibitor, 5-10 mg twice daily. The sample was CD4+ T cells sorted from blood, taken at week 24, from a patient treated with tofacitinib. The receptors were sampled from a human donor with alopecia areata.

This clone was found once. As DNA, the CDR3 is TGTGCCAGCAGCTTTATTAATGAGCAGTTCTTC. Its protein product is CASSFINEQFF. The chain recombines TRBV7-2 with TRBJ2-1; D unresolved. V lost 3 bases, J lost 7 bases, and 4 bases lay in between. Germline values: CDR1 SGHTA, CDR2 FQGNSA. The CDR3 spans 11 residues.

V and J are TRBV20-1 and TRBJ2-1; 8 nucleotides line up with TRBD2. The junction had 10 bases not matched to a gene; V was cut back by 5 bases and J by 16 bases. The germline CDR1 and CDR2 sequences are DFQATT and SNEGSKA (reference sequence). The CDR3 has 11 residues. CDR3 sequence reads: CSAHPGLGSFF. The CDR3 bases are TGCAGTGCTCACCCGGGACTAGGCTCCTTCTTC.

The V and J genes are TRBV7-2 and TRBJ2-7; 10 bases align to TRBD2. The length of the CDR3 is 15 residues. V shed 3 bases and J 3 bases; nucleotides not matched to a gene: 5. CDR1 and CDR2 from the germline V gene are SGHTA and FQGNSA. CDR3 nucleotide sequence: TGTGCCAGCAGCTTGCTAGCGGGGGAGCTCTACGAGCAGTACTTC. Translating it yields CASSLLAGELYEQYF.

The chain carries TRBV9 and TRBJ1-2; TRBD1 might be the D (6 bases). V gave up 5 bases and J gave up 0 bases, with 14 bases separating them. The germline V gene encodes CDR1 SGDLS and CDR2 YYNGEE. This CDR3 has 15 residues. The CDR3 here is CASSRYRDPNYGYTF. CDR3 DNA: TGTGCCAGCAGTCGATACAGGGATCCTAACTATGGCTACACCTTC.

The chain joins TRBV11-2 to TRBJ2-3, with a weak D call TRBD2 (6 bases). Germline CDR1 reads SGHAT; CDR2 reads FQNNGV. There are 19 residues in the CDR3. Trimming took 5 bases from V and 6 from J, leaving 30 bases between them. As DNA, the CDR3 is TGTGCCAGCAGCAAGCCCACCCTGGTCGGAGGGGAGCTCCGGGATACGCAGTATTTT. Protein: CASSKPTLVGGELRDTQYF. Looking up the rest from reference TRBV11-2 and TRBJ2-3 gives the full variable domain: EAGVAQSPRYKIIEKRQSVAFWCNPISGHATLYWYQQILGQGPKLLIQFQNNGVVDDSQLPKDRFSAERLKGVDSTLKIQPAKLEDSAVYLCASSKPTLVGGELRDTQYFGPGTRLTVL.

Only a few counts were recorded for this clone. The rearrangement links TRBV23-1 to TRBJ2-5; D gene uncertain. TRBV23-1 is treated as an ORF (open reading frame) with a function not yet certain. Deletions cut 6 bases from V and 2 bases from J, with 19 bases between. The CDR3 is 16 residues long. The CDR3 DNA reads as TGCGCCAGCAGCTTCCCCGGCGGAGACTCACAAGAGACCCAGTACTTC. It encodes CASSFPGGDSQETQYF.

The genes are TRBV27 and TRBJ2-5; 8 bases agree with TRBD1. Trimming cost V 3 bases and J 4 bases; bases outside gene matches: 13. The CDR3 is 17 amino acids. Germline-derived CDR1 and CDR2 are MNHEY and SMNVEV (reference sequence). This CDR3 is CASSFWQGAAGPETQYF. The CDR3 DNA reads as TGTGCCAGCAGTTTCTGGCAGGGGGCCGCGGGGCCAGAGACCCAGTACTTC.

The chain has TRBV5-1 and TRBJ2-7, with 11 bases aligning to TRBD1. There are 15 residues in the CDR3. CDR1 SGHRS and CDR2 YFSETQ come from the germline V gene. The V and J ends lost 4 bases and 4 bases, in that order; junction bases with no gene match: 7. This CDR3 is CASSIGQGAIYEQYF. The DNA of the CDR3 is TGCGCCAGCAGCATCGGACAGGGGGCGATTTACGAGCAGTACTTC.

This clone was counted a few times. J is TRBJ2-7 and V is TRBV9; D is perhaps TRBD2 (6 bases). Germline V lookup: CDR1 SGDLS, CDR2 YYNGEE. Trimming left V 1 base short and J 3 bases short, with 14 bases between. The CDR3 is 15 residues long. The CDR3 reads CASSVTPQGLYEQYF. CDR3 in DNA: TGTGCCAGCAGCGTAACCCCGCAGGGACTCTACGAGCAGTACTTC.

This clone was found a few times. The chain is built from TRBV13 and TRBJ2-5; D is tentatively TRBD1 or TRBD2 (5 bases each). Trimming left V 5 bases short and J 5 bases short, with 18 bases between. Per germline, CDR1 PRHDT and CDR2 FYEKMQ (reference sequence). The CDR3 contains 15 residues. Written as DNA, the CDR3 is TGTGCCAGCAGCCCACTGTGGGGGACGAATGAGACCCAGTACTTC. Encoded protein: CASSPLWGTNETQYF.

The DNA of the CDR3 is TGTGCCAGCAGCGCTCAGGGATCCTTGAACACTGAAGCTTTCTTT. Its protein is CASSAQGSLNTEAFF. The chain recombines TRBV9 with TRBJ1-1; D perhaps matches TRBD1 (5 bases). The CDR3 length is 15 residues. V lost 3 bases and J lost 0, with 12 bases in between. Per germline, CDR1 SGDLS and CDR2 YYNGEE. The full variable domain, completed using reference TRBV9 and TRBJ1-1, is DSGVTQTPKHLITATGQRVTLRCSPRSGDLSVYWYQQSLDQGLQFLIQYYNGEERAKGNILERFSAQQFPDLHSELNLSSLELGDSALYFCASSAQGSLNTEAFFGQGTRLTVV.

This clone was counted once. J is TRBJ1-6 and V is TRBV13; 8 positions agree with TRBD1. The ends lost 5 bases at V and 8 bases at J; junction bases unmatched: 11. The CDR3 runs 16 residues. In germline, CDR1 is PRHDT, CDR2 FYEKMQ (reference sequence). Written as DNA, the CDR3 is TGTGCCAGCAGCCTAAGACGACAGGGGAGAGATTCACCCCTCCACTTT. It encodes CASSLRRQGRDSPLHF.